One TCR beta chain is described in this entry. The source of the sample is a study of T cell responses to AZD1222 COVID-19 vaccine. For the study at large: Second-dose groups at about 4 or about 12 weeks were pooled.

Using immunoSEQ multiplex PCR, the repertoire was profiled, and TCRdb retains in-frame clones only, with some absent. The table lists more than 100,000 clones, more than 75% of them singletons, with around 9.4% in the top ten. V trimming: 6 bases; J trimming: 7 bases; junction bases outside the gene matches: 8. This CDR3 region has 13 residues. Germline CDR1 reads SEHNR; CDR2 reads FQNEAQ (reference sequence). This TCR came from an adult in good health. The gene calls are TRBV7-9 and TRBJ1-1; 7 bases map to TRBD1. This specimen was peripheral blood, taken on day 0 of AZD1222 vaccination. CDR3 in amino acids: CASSRAGTVEAFF. In nucleotides, the CDR3 is TGTGCCAGCAGTCGGGCCGGGACAGTTGAAGCTTTCTTT. Filled out from reference TRBV7-9 and TRBJ1-1, the complete variable domain reads DTGVSQNPRHKITKRGQNVTFRCDPISEHNRLYWYRQTLGQGPEFLTYFQNEAQLEKSRLLSDRFSAERPKGSFSTLEIQRTEQGDSAMYLCASSRAGTVEAFFGQGTRLTVV.